Below are 13 T cell receptor beta chains sequenced from a single sample in a study of T-cell reconstitution after alpha-beta-depleted transplantation in children. Unique molecular identifiers tagged the TCRbeta library. Via MiXCR, TCRdb re-called the PCR reads, giving one row per CDR3 protein. Of about 610,000 distinct CDR3 sequences listed, 10% are singletons. This specimen was PBMCs from the stem cell graft donor, taken from the stem cell graft. The receptors come from a human donor who donated a stem cell graft to a child with acute myeloid leukemia.

In this sample, this clonotype turned up a few times. The chain is built from TRBV5-4 and TRBJ2-1, with D possibly being TRBD2 (6 bases). CDR1 and CDR2 from the germline V gene are SGHNT and YYREEE (reference sequence). V was clipped by 2 bases and J by 7 bases, with 19 bases between them. This CDR3 is 16 amino acids long. In DNA, the CDR3 is TGTGCCAGCAGCTTTGGTACCGGGAGCCAAGGTAATGAGCAGTTCTTC. Translated, it gives CASSFGTGSQGNEQFF.

Only a few counts were recorded for this clonotype. The CDR3 DNA is TGTGCCAGCAGCTCCTTAGCGGGAATAGCCAAAAACATTCAGTACTTC. Encoded protein: CASSSLAGIAKNIQYF. The genes are TRBV9 and TRBJ2-4; 8 positions match TRBD2. Germline CDR1 is SGDLS and CDR2 is YYNGEE. CDR3 length: 16 amino acids. Germline trimming cut 4 bases from V and 0 bases from J; bases unmatched to any gene: 6. The variable domain in full, with the rest retrieved from reference TRBV9 and TRBJ2-4, is DSGVTQTPKHLITATGQRVTLRCSPRSGDLSVYWYQQSLDQGLQFLIQYYNGEERAKGNILERFSAQQFPDLHSELNLSSLELGDSALYFCASSSLAGIAKNIQYFGAGTRLSVL.

This clonotype was recorded at least ten times. The chain joins TRBV5-1 to TRBJ2-7; D possibly corresponds to TRBD2 (6 bases). This CDR3 contains 15 residues. Trimming left V 4 bases short and J 3 bases short, with 17 bases between. CDR1 is SGHRS and CDR2 is YFSETQ in the germline V gene. CDR3 sequence (DNA): TGCGCCAGCAGCCCGGGTTACGGGAGTTACTACGAGCAGTACTTC. It encodes CASSPGYGSYYEQYF. Supplemented by reference TRBV5-1 and TRBJ2-7, the full variable domain reads KAGVTQTPRYLIKTRGQQVTLSCSPISGHRSVSWYQQTPGQGLQFLFEYFSETQRNKGNFPGRFSGRQFSNSRSEMNVSTLELGDSALYLCASSPGYGSYYEQYFGPGTRLTVT.

This clonotype was detected ten times or more. CDR3 loop: CAISPRGGGMTEAFF. The CDR3 DNA is TGTGCCATCAGTCCCCGCGGAGGGGGCATGACTGAAGCTTTCTTT. The rearrangement links TRBV10-3 to TRBJ1-1, with 7 positions matching TRBD1. J was trimmed by 5 bases and V by 5 bases; bases with no gene match: 11. Per the germline V gene, CDR1 is ENHRY and CDR2 is SYGVKD. The CDR3 loop spans 15 amino acids.

This clonotype was seen many times. The rearrangement uses TRBV7-3 and TRBJ2-3; the D call may be TRBD1 or TRBD2 (7 bases each). CDR1 is SGHTA and CDR2 is FQGTGA in the germline V gene. CDR3 length: 17 residues. The V and J ends lost 5 bases and 0 bases respectively, with 18 bases between them. CDR3 sequence (DNA): TGTGCCAGCAGCCCCAGGGGGGGGACAGTAAGCACAGATACGCAGTATTTT. Protein sequence: CASSPRGGTVSTDTQYF.

The chain is built from TRBV4-3 and TRBJ2-2; a weak D match, TRBD1 (6 bases). Germline V gives CDR1 LGHNA, CDR2 YSLEER. The CDR3 totals 14 residues. V was trimmed by 2 bases and J by 7 bases, leaving 11 bases between them. CDR3 sequence (DNA): TGCGCCAGCAGCCAAACAGGGTCGGGCGGGGAGCTGTTTTTT. Encoded protein: CASSQTGSGGELFF.

The chain couples TRBV7-8 to TRBJ2-7, with 14 bases lining up with TRBD2. V lost 5 bases, J lost 3 bases, and 18 bases stayed unmatched. This CDR3 is 20 amino acids long. CDR1 SGHVS and CDR2 FQNEAQ come from the germline V gene. DNA of the CDR3: TGTGCCAGCAGCGGACCGCGGCGGGGGACTAGCGGGAGAAGTTACTACGAGCAGTACTTC. This translates into CASSGPRRGTSGRSYYEQYF.

In its sample, this clonotype was seen a few times. The chain recombines TRBV20-1 with TRBJ2-7, with a tentative D call TRBD2 (6 bases). Germline CDR1 reads DFQATT; CDR2 reads SNEGSKA (reference sequence). The CDR3 is 13 residues long. V lost 5 bases to trimming and J lost 2 bases, with 13 bases between them. As DNA, the CDR3 is TGCAGTGCTGGGCTAGCGCCTACCTACGAGCAGTACTTC. Residues: CSAGLAPTYEQYF.

This clonotype came up a few times. The chain is built from TRBV20-1 and TRBJ2-1; a weak D match, TRBD1 (6 bases). Trimming removed 1 base from V and 10 bases from J, with 17 bases in between. The CDR3 sequence is 14 residues long. The germline V gene encodes CDR1 DFQATT and CDR2 SNEGSKA (reference sequence). CDR3 DNA: TGCAGTGCTAGAGTTTACAGGGTTGGATCGGAGCAGTTCTTC. Protein product: CSARVYRVGSEQFF.

The rearrangement uses TRBV28 and TRBJ1-1, with D perhaps TRBD1 (5 bases). CDR1 and CDR2 from the germline V gene are MDHEN and SYDVKM. The V and J ends lost 6 bases and 4 bases respectively, with 15 bases between them. The CDR3 sequence is 14 residues long. In DNA, the CDR3 is TGTGCCAGCAGAACCCAGGGCGACGCCACTGAAGCTTTCTTT. It is translated as CASRTQGDATEAFF.

In this sample, this clonotype turned up many times. This chain connects TRBV3-1 to TRBJ1-5, with D unresolved. Deletions cut 1 base from V and 5 bases from J, with 12 bases between. The CDR3 spans 15 residues. Per germline, CDR1 LGHDT and CDR2 YNNKEL (reference sequence). The DNA of the CDR3 is TGTGCCAGCAGCCAAGCGGCATGGGGATATCAGCCCCAGCATTTT. Translating gives CASSQAAWGYQPQHF. Complete variable domain (other parts from reference TRBV3-1 and TRBJ1-5): DTAVSQTPKYLVTQMGNDKSIKCEQNLGHDTMYWYKQDSKKFLKIMFSYNNKELIINETVPNRFSPKSPDKAHLNLHINSLELGDSAVYFCASSQAAWGYQPQHFGDGTRLSIL.

This chain connects TRBV18 to TRBJ2-3, with TRBD2 matching 11 bases. Germline V gene lookup returns CDR1 KGHSH and CDR2 LQKENI. CDR3 length: 18 residues. The V and J ends lost 2 bases and 0 bases, in that order; junction bases with no gene match: 7. CDR3 residues: CASSPVGTSGSSTDTQYF. In nucleotides, the CDR3 is TGTGCCAGCTCACCAGTAGGGACTAGCGGCTCTAGCACAGATACGCAGTATTTT.

The chain recombines TRBV20-1 with TRBJ2-3; 10 bases map to TRBD2. The CDR3 sequence is 15 residues long. V was pared by 2 bases and J by 5 bases, with 7 bases of the junction left unmatched. Germline V gene lookup returns CDR1 DFQATT and CDR2 SNEGSKA (reference sequence). The CDR3: CSARSPSGSGDTQYF. The CDR3 bases are TGCAGTGCTAGATCCCCTAGCGGGAGCGGAGATACGCAGTATTTT.